This T cell receptor (beta chain) was retrieved from a study of cytomegalovirus exposure and HLA in healthy donors. Study results and limitations: Published work reported that the classifier diagnosed cytomegalovirus status with high specificity and sensitivity. There were several of the most significant clusters that appeared linked to common viral pathogens in a later analysis.

PCR involved 60 Vbeta and 13 Jbeta primers. Per the original data handling: It was a later analysis that counted tens of millions of unique TCR beta chains, of which approximately 9.9 million were shared. The repertoire was sequenced with immunoSEQ multiplex PCR; TCRdb's copy has only in-frame clones and lacks some. V and J calls and clone size are copied from that table; D and trimming were computed from the DNA. Of about 77,000 clones in the sample, 78% were seen once. About this clone itself: Its antigen is not identified.

The germline V gene has CDR1 SGHRS and CDR2 YFSETQ. This CDR3 comprises 15 residues. The chain employs TRBV5-1 and TRBJ2-5; 7 bases fit TRBD2. The better agreement between TRBJ2-7 and the DNA end casts doubt on the J call. This clonotype was obtained from a man aged 35 to 55 in good health and CMV-seronegative. Sequences were obtained from PBMCs. CDR3 DNA sequence: TGCGCCAGCAGCATTAGCGGGTCTCGGTCCTACGAGCAGTACTTC. This sequence encodes CASSISGSRSYEQYF.